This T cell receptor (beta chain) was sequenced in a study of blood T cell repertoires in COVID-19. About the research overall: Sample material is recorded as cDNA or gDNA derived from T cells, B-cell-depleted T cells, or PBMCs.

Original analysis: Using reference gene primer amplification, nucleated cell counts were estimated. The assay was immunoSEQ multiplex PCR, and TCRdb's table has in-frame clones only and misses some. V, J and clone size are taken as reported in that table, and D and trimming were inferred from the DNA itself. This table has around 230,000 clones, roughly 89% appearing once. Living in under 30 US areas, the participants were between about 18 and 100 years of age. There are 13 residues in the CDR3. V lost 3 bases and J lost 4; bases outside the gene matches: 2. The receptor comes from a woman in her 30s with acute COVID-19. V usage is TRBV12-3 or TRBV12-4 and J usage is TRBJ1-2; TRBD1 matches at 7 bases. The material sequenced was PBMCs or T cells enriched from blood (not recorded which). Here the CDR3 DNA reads TGTGCCAGCAGTTTTGGACAGGTCTATGGCTACACCTTC. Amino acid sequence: CASSFGQVYGYTF.